The rows below give T cell receptor beta chains drawn from one sample of a study of blood T cell repertoires in COVID-19. Sequencing was performed with immunoSEQ multiplex PCR; in TCRdb, only in-frame clones are kept and a portion is missing. The table lists about 530,000 clones, roughly 89% of them singletons. The sequencing input was peripheral blood. These receptors originate from a woman aged 50 to 60 with COVID-19, enrolled during active disease. The CDR3 runs from the conserved cysteine through the conserved F or W. A D gene is named only where the DNA matches it firmly. The listing skips clone size in some rows; elsewhere it reads once, few, many or a size class.

j_call	v_call	d_call	clone_size	cdr3_length	cdr3_nt	cdr3_aa
TRBJ1-1	TRBV5-4	.	.	15	TGTGCCAGCAGCTTATCACAGGGTTTCGACACTGAAGCTTTCTTT	CASSLSQGFDTEAFF
TRBJ1-1	TRBV25-1	.	.	13	TGTGCCAGCAGTGAATCAGGCGGGCCCGAAGCTTTCTTT	CASSESGGPEAFF
TRBJ2-7	TRBV11-2	.	once	13	TGTGCCAGCAGCCCTGGGAGAGTCTACGAGCAGTACTTC	CASSPGRVYEQYF
TRBJ1-4	TRBV6-5	.	.	13	TGTGCCAGCAGTCGGACAGTAAATGAAAAACTGTTTTTT	CASSRTVNEKLFF
TRBJ2-1	TRBV14	TRBD2	.	15	TGTGCCAGCAGCCAGGAACTAGCGGGCTACAATGAGCAGTTCTTC	CASSQELAGYNEQFF
TRBJ1-1	TRBV27	TRBD1	.	15	TGTGCCAGCAGTTACCGACAGGGGTGGAACACTGAAGCTTTCTTT	CASSYRQGWNTEAFF
TRBJ2-1	TRBV14	TRBD1	.	16	TGTGCCAGCAGCCGGATATTGGGGACAGGGGATGGTGAGCAGTTCTTC	CASSRILGTGDGEQFF
TRBJ1-1	TRBV4-1	.	.	14	TGCGCCAGCAGCCCCATCGGGGGGGGGACTGAAGCTTTCTTT	CASSPIGGGTEAFF
TRBJ1-1	TRBV6-5	.	few	14	TGTGCCAGCAGTTACCTGCCCCCAGGGACTGAAGCTTTCTTT	CASSYLPPGTEAFF
TRBJ2-7	TRBV5-4	TRBD2	.	13	TGTGCCAGCAGCTCTACGGGAGGCTACGAGCAGTACTTC	CASSSTGGYEQYF
TRBJ1-1	TRBV5-1	.	.	12	TGCGCCAGCAGCTTGGAGGGGTTTGAAGCTTTCTTT	CASSLEGFEAFF
TRBJ1-5	TRBV28	TRBD1	few	14	TGTGCCAGCAGGTTGGGACAGGGGTATAGGCCCCAGCATTTT	CASRLGQGYRPQHF
TRBJ2-3	TRBV9	.	.	17	TGTGCCAGCAGCGTAGCAGAACTCTCAGAGGCGGCAGATACGCAGTATTTT	CASSVAELSEAADTQYF
TRBJ2-7	TRBV9	TRBD1	.	12	TGTGCCAGTGGACAGGGGGAGGGTGAGCAGTACTTC	CASGQGEGEQYF
TRBJ1-1	TRBV30	.	.	12	TGTGCCTGGAGTAGGGGGATCACTGAAGCTTTCTTT	CAWSRGITEAFF
TRBJ2-2	TRBV11-1	TRBD1	.	16	TGTGCCAGCAGCGCCCGGGACAGGGGGCGAGTCGGGGAGCTGTTTTTT	CASSARDRGRVGELFF
TRBJ2-7	TRBV4-1	.	.	14	TGCGCCAGCAGCCCTAAAGGGGGATCGTACGAGCAGTACTTC	CASSPKGGSYEQYF
TRBJ1-3	TRBV5-1	.	.	12	TGCGCCAGCAGCCGGGATTTAAACACCATATATTTT	CASSRDLNTIYF
TRBJ1-2	TRBV4-2	.	.	18	TGTGCCAGCAGCCAAGTTAAGACCAGGGCCCCCGGGGGCTATGGCTACACCTTC	CASSQVKTRAPGGYGYTF
TRBJ1-2	TRBV19	.	.	12	TGTGCCAGTTCACGGGGGAACTATGGCTACACCTTC	CASSRGNYGYTF
TRBJ2-3	TRBV6-5	TRBD2	once	15	TGTGCCAGCAGTTGGACTAGCGGGGGCACAGATACGCAGTATTTT	CASSWTSGGTDTQYF
TRBJ2-7	TRBV5-8	.	.	14	TGTGCCAGCAGCTTGTATGGCGGTAGCTACGAGCAGTACTTC	CASSLYGGSYEQYF
TRBJ1-2	TRBV5-6	TRBD1	.	15	TGTGCCAGCAGCTTGGAAGGAGGGGGCGACTATGGCTACACCTTC	CASSLEGGGDYGYTF
TRBJ1-4	TRBV24-1	.	once	16	TGTGCCACCAGTGGCAGCGGGGATAAGGCTAATGAAAAACTGTTTTTT	CATSGSGDKANEKLFF
TRBJ1-1	TRBV6-5	.	.	14	TGTGCCAGCATTCTAAGCGGGGGAGGAACTGAAGCTTTCTTT	CASILSGGGTEAFF